The 27 T cell receptor beta chains below all came from one sample that was sequenced in a study of beta chain features in type 1 diabetes. Study-level findings and limits: All four CD4+ subsets of Type 1 diabetes patients contained TCRB CDR3s that were moderately but significantly shorter.

Investigators reverse transcribed all isolated RNA, so they sequenced expressed TCRB transcripts. TCRdb keeps only in-frame clones here, not all; method: immunoSEQ multiplex PCR. The sample has some 700,000 clones; roughly an eighth are singletons. Antigen specificity for these receptors is unknown. Sequencing was done on a sample of naive CD4+ T cells from blood. The receptors derive from a man between 18 and 35 years old with type 1 diabetes.

V and J are TRBV30 and TRBJ1-2; no firm D call. The germline V and J ends were trimmed by 3 bases and 8 bases, with 13 bases remaining between them. This CDR3 region has 12 residues. CDR1 is GTSNPN, CDR2 SVGIG, per germline (reference sequence). The CDR3 spells CAWRTGSRGYTF. CDR3 in DNA: TGTGCCTGGAGGACGGGGTCCCGCGGCTACACCTTC. Full variable domain (outside the CDR3, taken from reference TRBV30 and TRBJ1-2): SQTIHQWPATLVQPVGSPLSLECTVEGTSNPNLYWYRQAAGRGLQLLFYSVGIGQISSEVPQNLSASRPQDRQFILSSKKLLLSDSGFYLCAWRTGSRGYTFGSGTRLTVV.

For this clone: The same CDR3 can be traced to other DNA sequences in this sample. For the CDR3, the DNA is TGTGCCTGGAGTGTGGGGCCAAACACTGAAGCTTTCTTT. This sequence encodes CAWSVGPNTEAFF. The rearrangement joins TRBV30 to TRBJ1-1; maybe TRBD1 (5 bases). The CDR3 is made up of 13 amino acids. V lost 0 bases and J lost 2, with 7 bases in between. Germline V CDR1 and CDR2: GTSNPN, SVGIG (reference sequence).

This clone was seen a handful of times. V gene TRBV28 combines with J gene TRBJ2-3, with TRBD2 matching over 10 bases. CDR3 length equals 18 residues. The V gene end was trimmed by 1 base and the J gene end by 2 bases; junction bases not matched to a gene: 9. Germline assignment: CDR1 MDHEN and CDR2 SYDVKM. CDR3 loop: CASSLFTSGGAITDTQYF. The DNA for the CDR3 is TGTGCCAGCAGTTTATTTACCAGCGGGGGGGCCATCACAGATACGCAGTATTTT.

This chain connects TRBV2 to TRBJ2-3, with TRBD1 matching 12 bases. Per germline, CDR1 SNHLY and CDR2 FYNNEI. With 10 bases clipped from V and 6 bases from J, the junction kept 11 bases outside the gene matches. This CDR3 is built from 15 residues. CDR3 protein: CATGTGGPVSDTQYF. CDR3 nucleotide sequence: TGTGCCACTGGGACAGGGGGCCCCGTTTCGGATACGCAGTATTTT.

The chain combines TRBV5-1 with TRBJ1-1; tentative D call: TRBD1 (5 bases). The germline V gene encodes CDR1 SGHRS and CDR2 YFSETQ. This CDR3 contains 13 residues. Trimming removed 5 bases from V and 1 base from J, with 9 bases in between. The CDR3 nucleotides read TGCGCCAGCAGGGGGACTGGGAACACTGAAGCTTTCTTT. Translated, it gives CASRGTGNTEAFF.

This clone was seen a handful of times. The V call is TRBV10-3, the J call TRBJ2-5; 7 bases line up with TRBD1. CDR1 is ENHRY and CDR2 is SYGVKD in the germline V gene. The J segment lost 2 bases and the V segment lost 4 bases, leaving 7 bases of the junction unmatched. The CDR3 runs 15 residues. The CDR3 DNA reads TGTGCCATCAGTGCCGGACAGGCATTACAAGAGACCCAGTACTTC. This gives the protein CAISAGQALQETQYF.

This clone was counted between two and nine times. This chain joins TRBV7-2 and TRBJ1-1; D call uncertain. CDR1 and CDR2 from the germline V gene are SGHTA and FQGNSA. V was pared by 1 base and J by 7 bases, with 13 bases between. CDR3 length: 14 residues. The DNA for the CDR3 is TGTGCCAGCAGCTTAGATATCGGGTATAGTGAAGCTTTCTTT. Its protein product is CASSLDIGYSEAFF. The entire variable domain, with the rest obtained from reference TRBV7-2 and TRBJ1-1, is as follows: GAGVSQSPSNKVTEKGKDVELRCDPISGHTALYWYRQSLGQGLEFLIYFQGNSAPDKSGLPSDRFSAERTGGSVSTLTIQRTQQEDSAVYLCASSLDIGYSEAFFGQGTRLTVV.

The V gene is TRBV9, the J gene TRBJ1-1; D remains ambiguous. The V end lost 0 bases, the J end lost 5 bases, and 11 bases lay between the germline ends. CDR1 and CDR2 from the germline V gene are SGDLS and YYNGEE. This CDR3 comprises 14 residues. The CDR3 spells CASSVEVLGTEAFF. The DNA for the CDR3 is TGTGCCAGCAGCGTAGAAGTCCTCGGGACTGAAGCTTTCTTT.

Only a few counts were recorded for this clone. This sequence joins TRBV9 and TRBJ2-1; 7 nucleotides agree with TRBD1. V lost 4 bases, J lost 0 bases, and 7 bases stayed unmatched. Germline lookup yields CDR1 SGDLS and CDR2 YYNGEE. This CDR3 spans 16 amino acids. The CDR3 DNA reads TGTGCCAGCAGCTCGGGACAGACCCTCTCCTACAATGAGCAGTTCTTC. The encoded protein is CASSSGQTLSYNEQFF.

The chain carries TRBV28 and TRBJ1-5; 7 nucleotides agree with TRBD1. The germline gives CDR1 MDHEN, CDR2 SYDVKM. With 3 bases clipped from V and 4 bases from J, the junction kept 3 bases outside the gene matches. The CDR3 is 14 amino acids. For the CDR3, the DNA is TGTGCCAGCAGTTTGGGACAGCGAAATCAGCCCCAGCATTTT. Translation gives CASSLGQRNQPQHF.

The V gene is TRBV5-6, the J gene TRBJ2-6; unclear D gene. Germline V gene lookup returns CDR1 SGHDT and CDR2 YYEEEE. V lost 0 bases to trimming and J lost 5 bases, with 18 bases between them. This CDR3 is built from 18 residues. CDR3 DNA: TGTGCCAGCAGCTTGGATGGCAAGGTCAGCTTGTGGGCCAACGTCCTGACTTTC. This translates into CASSLDGKVSLWANVLTF.

On this clone itself: A read error may account for a junction end that differs from germline. V gene TRBV10-3 combines with J gene TRBJ2-3, with D tentatively TRBD2 (6 bases). This CDR3 is 14 amino acids long. Germline V gene sequence: CDR1 ENHRY, CDR2 SYGVKD. The DNA for the CDR3 is TGTGCCAGCAGTACTGGGACTGGGACAGATACGCAGTATTTT. Residues: CASSTGTGTDTQYF.

A word on this clone: Its ends do not fully match the called genes, so a read error is possible. The rearrangement uses TRBV19 and TRBJ1-2; possible D gene TRBD1, 6 bases. Germline V gene sequence: CDR1 LNHDA, CDR2 SQIVND (reference sequence). The CDR3 covers 13 residues. CDR3 bases: TGTGCCAGTAGTACCCGACAGGAGCAGCCTAGCGGCTTC. Its translation is CASSTRQEQPSGF.

This chain joins TRBV4-1 and TRBJ2-1; D remains ambiguous. V was clipped by 0 bases and J by 4 bases, with 7 bases between them. Germline V gene data show CDR1 as MGHRA and CDR2 as YSYEKL. The CDR3 totals 14 residues. The CDR3 bases are TGCGCCAGCAGCCAAGATCGTGGATACAATGAGCAGTTCTTC. The encoded protein is CASSQDRGYNEQFF.

This clone was observed a few times. The chain couples TRBV5-1 to TRBJ2-7; 11 positions agree with TRBD2. The CDR3 is 14 amino acids. Germline assignment: CDR1 SGHRS and CDR2 YFSETQ. Losses at the gene ends were 8 bases for V and 3 bases for J; bases not matched to a gene: 7. CDR3 in amino acids: CASGTGLAGYEQYF. In nucleotides, the CDR3 is TGCGCCAGTGGTACTGGACTAGCGGGCTACGAGCAGTACTTC.

The V gene is TRBV5-1, the J gene TRBJ2-5, with D hard to call. Germline V gives CDR1 SGHRS, CDR2 YFSETQ. CDR3 length: 16 amino acids. V was cut by 0 bases and J by 2 bases, with 14 bases left in between. DNA for the CDR3: TGCGCCAGCAGCTTGGCAGTGCAGGTCCCGCAAGAGACCCAGTACTTC. Translation: CASSLAVQVPQETQYF.

This clone has more than one count but fewer than ten. The chain is built from TRBV30 and TRBJ1-5; tentative D call: TRBD1 (6 bases). V was cut by 5 bases and J by 0 bases, with 11 bases left in between. The CDR3 totals 14 residues. Germline CDR1 GTSNPN, CDR2 SVGIG (reference sequence). CDR3 sequence (DNA): TGTGCCTGGGGACAGCCTTATAGCAATCAGCCCCAGCATTTT. Encoded protein: CAWGQPYSNQPQHF.

CDR3 sequence reads: CASSVVIAQETQYF. CDR3 nucleotides: TGTGCCAGCAGTGTAGTCATAGCCCAAGAGACCCAGTACTTC. The genes are TRBV2 and TRBJ2-5; D gene uncertain. Germline V gene sequence: CDR1 SNHLY, CDR2 FYNNEI. This CDR3 is 14 amino acids long. Trimming took 4 bases from V and 1 from J, leaving 10 bases between them.

In its sample, this clone was seen a few times. The V call is TRBV27, the J call TRBJ1-1; D not certain. CDR1 and CDR2 from the germline V gene are MNHEY and SMNVEV (reference sequence). V was cut by 5 bases and J by 1 base, with 11 bases left in between. This CDR3 contains 14 residues. This CDR3 is CASSPDGPNTEAFF. The CDR3 nucleotides are TGTGCCAGCAGTCCGGACGGACCGAACACTGAAGCTTTCTTT.

This clone has a handful of counts. The rearrangement links TRBV5-4 to TRBJ2-1, with no clear D. The V gene lost 7 bases and the J gene lost 2 bases, with 10 bases spanning the gap. CDR1 SGHNT and CDR2 YYREEE come from the germline V gene (reference sequence). The CDR3 contains 13 residues. CDR3 DNA sequence: TGTGCCAGCGGGCCAGAAACCTACAATGAGCAGTTCTTC. Translation: CASGPETYNEQFF.

This clone was observed a handful of times. The V and J genes are TRBV28 and TRBJ2-1; D uncertain. Germline V gene lookup returns CDR1 MDHEN and CDR2 SYDVKM. The CDR3 length is 11 residues. The V and J ends lost 3 bases and 6 bases respectively, with 3 bases between them. The CDR3: CASSFFNEQFF. CDR3 DNA sequence: TGTGCCAGCAGTTTCTTCAATGAGCAGTTCTTC. Variable domain in full (rest from reference TRBV28 and TRBJ2-1): DVKVTQSSRYLVKRTGEKVFLECVQDMDHENMFWYRQDPGLGLRLIYFSYDVKMKEKGDIPEGYSVSREKKERFSLILESASTNQTSMYLCASSFFNEQFFGPGTRLTVL.

This clone was detected a few times. V usage is TRBV6-5 and J usage is TRBJ2-1; D might be TRBD1 or TRBD2, each matching 7 bases. The germline gives CDR1 MNHEY, CDR2 SVGAGI. V lost 2 bases and J 9 bases, leaving 11 bases between the germline ends. This CDR3 region has 13 residues. CDR3 amino acids: CASSYDREGEQFF. DNA for the CDR3: TGTGCCAGCAGTTACGACAGGGAGGGTGAGCAGTTCTTC.

This chain connects TRBV7-9 to TRBJ2-3; TRBD2 might be the D (7 bases). The germline CDR1 and CDR2 sequences are SEHNR and FQNEAQ (reference sequence). The CDR3 runs 15 residues. V was shortened by 5 bases and J by 2 bases, with 14 bases between the two germline ends. The CDR3 DNA reads as TGTGCCAGCAGCCAAACACGGGGGGCCACAGATACGCAGTATTTT. It encodes CASSQTRGATDTQYF. The full variable domain, in which reference TRBV7-9 and TRBJ2-3 provide the parts outside the CDR3, is DTGVSQNPRHKITKRGQNVTFRCDPISEHNRLYWYRQTLGQGPEFLTYFQNEAQLEKSRLLSDRFSAERPKGSFSTLEIQRTEQGDSAMYLCASSQTRGATDTQYFGPGTRLTVL.

The rearrangement joins TRBV4-2 to TRBJ1-5, with a weak D call TRBD1 (5 bases). The CDR3 consists of 13 residues. Trimming took off 0 bases at V and 9 bases at J, with 9 bases between the two ends. Germline values: CDR1 LGHNA, CDR2 YNFKEQ. CDR3 in DNA: TGTGCCAGCAGCCAAGAAAAACAGGCGCCCCAGCATTTT. It codes for CASSQEKQAPQHF.

This clone came up a few times. This chain uses TRBV11-2 with TRBJ2-7; 7 bases agree with TRBD1. Looked up from germline, CDR1 is SGHAT and CDR2 is FQNNGV. With V trimmed by 5 bases and J by 6 bases, 7 bases remained unmatched. The length of the CDR3 is 13 residues. For the CDR3, the DNA is TGTGCCAGCAGCCAGACAGGGTCCGGCGAGCAGTACTTC. The encoded protein is CASSQTGSGEQYF.

This clone was seen more than once but under ten times. The J gene is TRBJ2-4, the V gene TRBV6-4; 9 positions match TRBD2. Unmatched junction bases numbered 4, after V lost 5 bases and J lost 5 bases. CDR1 MRHNA and CDR2 SNTAGT come from the germline V gene. The CDR3 runs to 14 residues. CDR3 residues: CASSSVAGENIQYF. The CDR3, as DNA: TGTGCCAGCAGTTCCGTAGCGGGGGAAAACATTCAGTACTTC.

V gene TRBV9 combines with J gene TRBJ2-3, with 10 bases aligning to TRBD2. The CDR3 consists of 14 residues. CDR1 and CDR2 from the germline V gene are SGDLS and YYNGEE. The ends lost 5 bases at V and 2 bases at J; junction bases unmatched: 2. In DNA, the CDR3 is TGTGCCAGCAGTACTAGCGGGGACACAGATACGCAGTATTTT. It encodes CASSTSGDTDTQYF.